This T cell receptor beta chain derives from a study of blood T cells in healthy people across ages. Germline V gene data show CDR1 as SEHNR and CDR2 as FQNEAQ (reference sequence). CDR3 length equals 12 residues. The V end lost 5 bases, the J end lost 6 bases, and 10 bases lay between the germline ends. Per sample, extraction of total RNA gave at least 5.5 micrograms in every case. Combining a sample-barcoded 5' primer with a J-beta primer mix, a second PCR ran for roughly 7 to 11 cycles. Tags on each cDNA molecule came from a template-switch adaptor with 12 random nucleotides. A single record per CDR3 protein comes from TCRdb applying MiXCR to the 5' RACE reads. This sample yields 650,000 to 1,000,000 distinct CDR3 sequences, of which 36% are seen a single time; 10% to 15% belongs to the top ten.

This clonotype originated in a man between 18 and 35 years old in good health. Sequences were obtained from blood. The chain employs TRBV7-9 and TRBJ1-2; no definite D call. CDR3 in amino acids: CASSPYKNGYTF. CDR3 nucleotides: TGTGCCAGCAGCCCCTACAAGAATGGCTACACCTTC.